This T cell receptor beta chain was found in a study of early T cells in non-severe SARS-CoV-2 infection. Study-level information: Unpaired chains resulted from sequencing bulk RNA of unsorted whole blood.

Unique molecular identifiers tagged individual cDNA molecules. TCRdb passed the 5' RACE reads through MiXCR, listing each CDR3 protein once. Of about 59,000 distinct CDR3 sequences listed, around 13% were seen once; the top ten hold approximately 8.5%. The CDR3 contains 17 residues. The V segment lost 2 bases and the J segment 5 bases; nucleotides outside the gene matches: 9. CDR1 KGHSH and CDR2 LQKENI come from the germline V gene. This clonotype was detected only a few times. Its specificity is unknown. Study-wide results and caveats: In VDJdb matching, anti-spike CD8 responses were favored while private and CD4 specificities went missing.

The specimen was whole blood, collected at baseline. The chain employs TRBV18 and TRBJ1-6; 7 bases are a match to TRBD1. The sequence derives from an adult who was a healthcare worker with PCR-confirmed SARS-CoV-2 infection or an uninfected control (not recorded which). CDR3 in amino acids: CASSPFAQGVNNSPLHF. CDR3 nucleotides: TGTGCCAGCTCACCATTCGCCCAGGGGGTAAATAATTCACCCCTCCACTTT. The full variable domain, its missing parts supplied by reference TRBV18 and TRBJ1-6, is NAGVMQNPRHLVRRRGQEARLRCSPMKGHSHVYWYRQLPEEGLKFMVYLQKENIIDESGMPKERFSAEFPKEGPSILRIQQVVRGDSAAYFCASSPFAQGVNNSPLHFGNGTRLTVT.